Sequencing of this TCR beta chain was carried out in a study of identical twins. This clonotype was counted only a few times. Its antigen is still unknown. Findings of the study overall: Invariant T cells like MAIT and iNKT could partly confound the zero-insertion analyses. Beta out-of-frame sequences displayed a weaker excess of sharing between twins.

Template switching added a universal primer site; cDNA carried unique molecular identifiers. One entry per CDR3 protein results from TCRdb running MiXCR on the 5' RACE reads. This table has about 490,000 distinct CDR3 sequences, roughly 15% appearing once. These data were likewise used in another study, on yellow fever vaccine responses in identical twins.

The TCR sequence derives from a woman aged 18-35 years in good health. Material for sequencing was CD4+ T cells sorted from blood.

The CDR3 region is CASRDRDSYNTIYF. The CDR3 nucleotides are TGTGCCAGCAGGGACCGGGACAGCTACAACACCATATATTTT. This chain connects TRBV12-3 or TRBV12-4 to TRBJ1-3; 7 nucleotides agree with TRBD1. V shed 6 bases and J 7 bases; nucleotides not matched to a gene: 9. There are 14 residues in the CDR3.